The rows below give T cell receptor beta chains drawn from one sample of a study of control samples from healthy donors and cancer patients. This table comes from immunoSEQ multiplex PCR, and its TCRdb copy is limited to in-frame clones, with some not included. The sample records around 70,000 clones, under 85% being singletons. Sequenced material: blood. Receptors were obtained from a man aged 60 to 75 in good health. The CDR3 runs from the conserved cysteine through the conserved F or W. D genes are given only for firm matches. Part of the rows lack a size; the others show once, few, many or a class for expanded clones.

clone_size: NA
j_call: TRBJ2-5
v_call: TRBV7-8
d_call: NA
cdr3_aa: CASSLVLGGQETQYF
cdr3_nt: TGTGCCAGCAGCTTAGTCCTAGGGGGCCAAGAGACCCAGTACTTC

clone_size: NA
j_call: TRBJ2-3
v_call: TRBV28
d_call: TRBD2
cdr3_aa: CASSLGGRATDTQYF
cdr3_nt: TGTGCCAGCAGTTTAGGCGGGAGGGCGACAGATACGCAGTATTTT

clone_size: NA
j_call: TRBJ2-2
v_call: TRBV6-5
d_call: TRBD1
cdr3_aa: CASSLRRQGLRELFF
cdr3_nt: TGTGCCAGCAGTTTACGGAGACAGGGTTTGAGGGAGCTGTTTTTT

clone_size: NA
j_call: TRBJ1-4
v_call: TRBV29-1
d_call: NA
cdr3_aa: CSVRQGWSEKLFF
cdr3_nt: TGCAGCGTGAGGCAGGGTTGGAGTGAAAAACTGTTTTTT

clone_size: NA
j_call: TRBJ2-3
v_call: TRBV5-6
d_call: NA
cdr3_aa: CASSYRGRSTDTQYF
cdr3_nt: TGTGCCAGCAGCTACCGGGGCCGAAGCACAGATACGCAGTATTTT

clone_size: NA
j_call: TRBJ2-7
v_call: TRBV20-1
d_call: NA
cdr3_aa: CSARGEIEQYF
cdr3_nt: TGCAGTGCTAGAGGGGAGATCGAGCAGTACTTC

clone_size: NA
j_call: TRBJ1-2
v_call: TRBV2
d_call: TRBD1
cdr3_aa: CASRTGTGGSYGYTF
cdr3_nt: TGTGCCAGCAGGACCGGGACAGGGGGTAGCTATGGCTACACCTTC

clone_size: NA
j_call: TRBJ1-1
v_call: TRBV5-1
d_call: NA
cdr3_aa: CASSPAGGLNTEAFF
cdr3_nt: TGCGCCAGCAGCCCGGCGGGTGGGCTGAACACTGAAGCTTTCTTT

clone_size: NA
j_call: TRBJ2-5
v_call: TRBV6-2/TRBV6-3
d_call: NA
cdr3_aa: CASSYWGDPQETQYF
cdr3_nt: TGTGCCAGCAGTTACTGGGGGGACCCACAAGAGACCCAGTACTTC

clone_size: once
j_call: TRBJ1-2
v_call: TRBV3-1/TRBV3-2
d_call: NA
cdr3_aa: CASSQDLGSNYGYTF
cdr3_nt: TGTGCCAGCAGCCAAGATTTAGGATCTAACTATGGCTACACCTTC

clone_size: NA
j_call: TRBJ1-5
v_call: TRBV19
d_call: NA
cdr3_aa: CASSIMGGRQPQHF
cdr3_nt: TGTGCCAGTAGTATCATGGGGGGCAGGCAGCCCCAGCATTTT

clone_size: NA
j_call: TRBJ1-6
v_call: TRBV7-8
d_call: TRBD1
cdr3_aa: CASSLGDRVSPLHF
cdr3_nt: TGTGCCAGCAGCTTAGGGGACAGGGTTTCACCCCTCCACTTT

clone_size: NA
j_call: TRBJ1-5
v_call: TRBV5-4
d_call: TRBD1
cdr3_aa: CASSRMDRASEPQHF
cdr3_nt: TGTGCCAGCAGCCGAATGGACAGGGCCTCGGAGCCCCAGCATTTT

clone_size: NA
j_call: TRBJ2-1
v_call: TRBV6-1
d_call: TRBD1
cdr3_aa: CASSETRTGYNEQFF
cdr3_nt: TGTGCCAGCAGTGAAACGCGGACAGGCTACAATGAGCAGTTCTTC

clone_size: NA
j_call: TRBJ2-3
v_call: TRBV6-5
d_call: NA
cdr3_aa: CASSTDSTTTDTQYF
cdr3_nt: TGTGCCAGCAGTACCGACTCCACGACCACAGATACGCAGTATTTT

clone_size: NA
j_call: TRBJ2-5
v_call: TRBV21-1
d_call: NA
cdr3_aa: CASTPQGRGQGKQETQYF
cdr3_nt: TGTGCCAGCACCCCCCAAGGGCGGGGACAGGGGAAACAAGAGACCCAGTACTTC

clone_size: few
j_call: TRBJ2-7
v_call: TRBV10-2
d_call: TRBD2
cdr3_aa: CASSADSGPYEQYF
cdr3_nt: TGCGCCAGCAGTGCGGATAGCGGGCCCTACGAGCAGTACTTC